This passage covers 20 T cell receptor beta chains from one sample sequenced in a study of T cells in pancreatic ductal adenocarcinoma. No neoadjuvant therapy was given to the selected pancreatic ductal adenocarcinoma patients before their surgery. Using immunoSEQ multiplex PCR, the repertoire was profiled, and TCRdb retains in-frame clones only, with some absent. The top ten hold around 2.2% of the sample, which has just under 30,000 clones, 90% to 95% seen once. Specimen: PBMCs. The receptors originated from a human donor with pancreatic ductal adenocarcinoma.

The chain recombines TRBV5-4 with TRBJ2-7, with 10 bases that match TRBD2. CDR3 length: 15 amino acids. Looked up from germline, CDR1 is SGHNT and CDR2 is YYREEE (reference sequence). The junction had 9 bases not matched to a gene; V was cut back by 6 bases and J by 3 bases. This CDR3 reads CASTTLAGEDYEQYF. CDR3 coding DNA: TGTGCCAGCACTACTCTAGCGGGAGAAGACTACGAGCAGTACTTC.

The genes are TRBV27 and TRBJ1-5; D might be TRBD1 (6 bases). The CDR3 length is 14 residues. CDR1 and CDR2 (germline): MNHEY, SMNVEV (reference sequence). Trimming removed 3 bases at V and 6 bases at J, with 12 bases between. CDR3 sequence: CASSFTGLAQPQHF. Written as DNA, the CDR3 is TGTGCCAGCAGTTTTACAGGGTTAGCTCAGCCCCAGCATTTT.

The CDR3 loop reads CASSVLPVGTGPYNEQFF. The CDR3 DNA reads as TGTGCCAGCAGCGTACTCCCAGTAGGGACAGGCCCCTACAATGAGCAGTTCTTC. This chain uses TRBV9 with TRBJ2-1, with 8 bases fitting TRBD1. Germline V gene data show CDR1 as SGDLS and CDR2 as YYNGEE. V lost 1 base to trimming and J lost 2 bases; unmatched junction nucleotides: 11. CDR3 length: 18 residues.

The sample holds one count of this clone. The gene calls are TRBV27 and TRBJ1-2; weak D call: TRBD1 (5 bases). V dropped 6 bases and J dropped 0 bases, with 11 bases sitting between them. The CDR3 spans 14 residues. Germline CDR1 MNHEY, CDR2 SMNVEV (reference sequence). This chain's CDR3 is CASRDTGPNYGYTF. In DNA, the CDR3 is TGTGCCAGCAGGGATACAGGTCCTAACTATGGCTACACCTTC.

The CDR3 DNA reads as TGTGCCAGCAGCTCCTCCGGACAGTTTGACCATGAGCAGTACTTC. The encoded protein is CASSSSGQFDHEQYF. The chain joins TRBV5-5 to TRBJ2-7, with D tentatively TRBD1 (6 bases). CDR3 length equals 15 residues. Germline assignment: CDR1 SGHKS and CDR2 YYEKEE (reference sequence). Trimming stripped 3 bases from V and 7 bases from J, with 20 bases between.

This chain connects TRBV4-2 to TRBJ2-1, with D perhaps TRBD2 (6 bases). V was trimmed by 1 base and J by 4 bases, leaving 17 bases between them. The CDR3 covers 17 residues. Per the germline V gene, CDR1 is LGHNA and CDR2 is YNFKEQ. The chain's CDR3 is CASSQVSRGGIYNEQFF. In nucleotides, the CDR3 is TGTGCCAGCAGCCAAGTTTCACGCGGCGGGATTTACAATGAGCAGTTCTTC.

This clone was counted only a few times. The chain recombines TRBV29-1 with TRBJ1-5; possible D gene TRBD1, 6 bases. The germline CDR1 and CDR2 sequences are SQVTM and ANQGSEA. The CDR3 has 13 residues. Deletions cut 2 bases from V and 5 bases from J, with 10 bases between. The CDR3 coding sequence is TGCAGCGTTGAAACAGGGCTGGATCAGCCCCAGCATTTT. This translates into CSVETGLDQPQHF.

The chain carries TRBV28 and TRBJ1-1, with TRBD1 matching 9 bases. CDR3 size: 14 residues. The V gene's germline CDR1 is MDHEN and CDR2 SYDVKM. The V segment lost 6 bases and the J segment 2 bases; nucleotides outside the gene matches: 4. This CDR3 is CASSPGQGNTEAFF. The CDR3 bases are TGTGCCAGCAGCCCGGGACAGGGAAACACTGAAGCTTTCTTT.

The rearrangement uses TRBV7-2 and TRBJ1-1; D perhaps matches TRBD1 (5 bases). There are 12 residues in the CDR3. Germline V lookup: CDR1 SGHTA, CDR2 FQGNSA. V lost 1 base, J lost 11 bases, and 11 bases lay in between. The CDR3 here is CASSLDAGRAFF. The CDR3 nucleotides read TGTGCCAGCAGCTTAGATGCAGGGAGGGCTTTCTTT.

This clone was found once. V usage is TRBV10-3 and J usage is TRBJ2-1, with 14 positions matching TRBD2. The ends lost 6 bases at V and 8 bases at J; junction bases unmatched: 6. The CDR3 covers 15 residues. Germline V gene lookup returns CDR1 ENHRY and CDR2 SYGVKD. The CDR3 DNA follows: TGTGCCATCAGAGAGGGACTAGCGGGAGTGGATGAGCAGTTCTTC. It codes for CAIREGLAGVDEQFF.

The chain has TRBV11-1 and TRBJ2-1; no reliable D call. The CDR3 covers 14 residues. From germline, CDR1 is SGHAT and CDR2 FQDESV (reference sequence). Deletions cut 5 bases from V and 8 bases from J, with 16 bases between. The CDR3 protein is CASSPTLWSYEQFF. In DNA, the CDR3 is TGTGCCAGCAGCCCAACGTTGTGGAGCTATGAGCAGTTCTTC.

The V gene is TRBV5-1, the J gene TRBJ2-2, with 10 positions matching TRBD2. The CDR3 loop spans 15 amino acids. J gave up 5 bases and V 3 bases, and 4 bases lay outside the gene matches. Per germline, CDR1 SGHRS and CDR2 YFSETQ. The CDR3 coding sequence is TGCGCCAGCAGCTCTACGACTAGCGGGACCGGGGAGCTGTTTTTT. Protein sequence: CASSSTTSGTGELFF.

V gene TRBV29-1 combines with J gene TRBJ1-3, with D unclear. In germline, CDR1 is SQVTM, CDR2 ANQGSEA. Trimming cost V 5 bases and J 0 bases, with 8 bases left between them. The CDR3 is 13 amino acids. The CDR3 DNA reads as TGCAGCGTTATTTTCCACTCTGGAAACACCATATATTTT. Translating it yields CSVIFHSGNTIYF. The full variable domain, its missing parts supplied by reference TRBV29-1 and TRBJ1-3, is SAVISQKPSRDICQRGTSLTIQCQVDSQVTMMFWYRQQPGQSLTLIATANQGSEATYESGFVIDKFPISRPNLTFSTLTVSNMSPEDSSIYLCSVIFHSGNTIYFGEGSWLTVV.

V is TRBV10-3 and J is TRBJ2-7; tentatively, D is TRBD1 or TRBD2 (5 bases each). The germline V gene has CDR1 ENHRY and CDR2 SYGVKD. Trimming shortened V by 8 bases and J by 0 bases, and 14 bases separated the two germline ends. The CDR3 runs to 14 residues. CDR3 DNA: TGTGCCATCGGGTTCGGGGCCATCTCCTACGAGCAGTACTTC. Its protein is CAIGFGAISYEQYF.

This sequence joins TRBV7-2 and TRBJ2-1, with D possibly TRBD2 on 6 matching bases. Looked up from germline, CDR1 is SGHTA and CDR2 is FQGNSA. The V and J ends lost 5 bases and 4 bases respectively, with 12 bases between them. This CDR3 has 14 amino acids. CDR3 sequence: CASSPYGRYNEQFF. In nucleotides, the CDR3 is TGTGCCAGCAGCCCTTATGGGAGGTACAATGAGCAGTTCTTC. Complete variable domain (other parts from reference TRBV7-2 and TRBJ2-1): GAGVSQSPSNKVTEKGKDVELRCDPISGHTALYWYRQSLGQGLEFLIYFQGNSAPDKSGLPSDRFSAERTGGSVSTLTIQRTQQEDSAVYLCASSPYGRYNEQFFGPGTRLTVL.

The V gene is TRBV30, the J gene TRBJ2-7; 10 bases fit TRBD2. Germline-derived CDR1 and CDR2 are GTSNPN and SVGIG (reference sequence). This CDR3 has 14 amino acids. The V gene end was trimmed by 6 bases and the J gene end by 3 bases; junction bases not matched to a gene: 8. The CDR3 sequence is CACLLAGDRYEQYF. CDR3 sequence (DNA): TGTGCCTGCCTGCTAGCGGGAGATCGCTACGAGCAGTACTTC.

This sequence joins TRBV11-2 and TRBJ2-7; the D gene is possibly TRBD1 (5 bases). Germline lookup yields CDR1 SGHAT and CDR2 FQNNGV. The length of the CDR3 is 12 residues. The germline V and J ends were trimmed by 4 bases and 4 bases, with 8 bases remaining between them. As DNA, the CDR3 is TGTGCCAGCAGCTACACAGGTTACGAGCAGTACTTC. Protein: CASSYTGYEQYF.

The chain joins TRBV18 to TRBJ1-1; 8 nucleotides line up with TRBD1. Germline trimming cut 3 bases from V and 3 bases from J; bases unmatched to any gene: 0. Germline assignment: CDR1 KGHSH and CDR2 LQKENI. The CDR3 runs to 13 residues. In nucleotides, the CDR3 is TGTGCCAGCTCACCGACAGGGGACACTGAAGCTTTCTTT. This encodes CASSPTGDTEAFF.

The V call is TRBV11-3, the J call TRBJ2-7; D tentatively fits TRBD1 or TRBD2 (6 bases each). The V end was cut by 4 bases, the J end by 4 bases, with 17 bases between. The CDR3 has 15 residues. Germline CDR1 reads SGHNT; CDR2 reads YENEEA. In DNA, the CDR3 is TGTGCCAGCAGCTCACCGGGGGCTAAGGGATACGAGCAGTACTTC. Its protein is CASSSPGAKGYEQYF.

V gene TRBV27 combines with J gene TRBJ1-4; the D is unclear. Trimming pared 4 bases from V and 0 bases from J, leaving 9 bases between. This CDR3 is 15 amino acids long. CDR1 and CDR2 from the germline V gene are MNHEY and SMNVEV (reference sequence). DNA for the CDR3: TGTGCCAGCAGTTCAGACTATGCAACTAATGAAAAACTGTTTTTT. Translated, it gives CASSSDYATNEKLFF.